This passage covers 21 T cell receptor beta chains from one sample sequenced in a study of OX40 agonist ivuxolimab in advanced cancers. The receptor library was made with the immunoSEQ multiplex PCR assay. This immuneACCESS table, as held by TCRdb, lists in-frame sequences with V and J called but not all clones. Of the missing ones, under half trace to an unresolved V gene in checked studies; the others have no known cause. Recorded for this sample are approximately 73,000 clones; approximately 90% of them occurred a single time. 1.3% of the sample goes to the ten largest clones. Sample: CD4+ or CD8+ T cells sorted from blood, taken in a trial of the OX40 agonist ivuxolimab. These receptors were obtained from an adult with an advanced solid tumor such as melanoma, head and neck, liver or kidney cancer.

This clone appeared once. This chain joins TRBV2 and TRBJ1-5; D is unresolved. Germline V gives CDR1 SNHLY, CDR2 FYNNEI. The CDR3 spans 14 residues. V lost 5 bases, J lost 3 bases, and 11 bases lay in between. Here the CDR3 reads CASSPRDPNQPQHF. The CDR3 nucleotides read TGTGCCAGCAGTCCTCGGGATCCCAATCAGCCCCAGCATTTT.

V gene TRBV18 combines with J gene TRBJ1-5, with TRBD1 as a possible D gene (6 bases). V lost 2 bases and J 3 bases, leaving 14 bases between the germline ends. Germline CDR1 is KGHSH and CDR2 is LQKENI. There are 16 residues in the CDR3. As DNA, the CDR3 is TGTGCCAGCTCACCATTTGCGTGGACAGACAATCAGCCCCAGCATTTT. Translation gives CASSPFAWTDNQPQHF.

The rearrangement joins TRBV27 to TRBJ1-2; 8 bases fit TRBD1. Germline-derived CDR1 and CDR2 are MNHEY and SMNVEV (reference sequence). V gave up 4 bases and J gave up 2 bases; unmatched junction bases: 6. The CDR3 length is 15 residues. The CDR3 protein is CASSSPGGANYGYTF. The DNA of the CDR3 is TGTGCCAGCAGTTCCCCAGGGGGCGCGAACTATGGCTACACCTTC.

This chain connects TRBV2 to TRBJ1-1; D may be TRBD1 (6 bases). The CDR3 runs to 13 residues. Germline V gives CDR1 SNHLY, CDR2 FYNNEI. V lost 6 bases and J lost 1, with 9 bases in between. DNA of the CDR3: TGTGCCAGCAGAGGGACACAGAACACTGAAGCTTTCTTT. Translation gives CASRGTQNTEAFF.

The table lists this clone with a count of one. CDR3 protein: CASSTQGAETQYF. CDR3 nucleotide sequence: TGCGCCAGCAGCACCCAGGGGGCAGAGACCCAGTACTTC. J is TRBJ2-5 and V is TRBV5-1; 8 nucleotides agree with TRBD1. This CDR3 has 13 amino acids. CDR1 is SGHRS, CDR2 YFSETQ, per germline. Unmatched junction bases numbered 3, after V lost 4 bases and J lost 4 bases. Together with reference TRBV5-1 and TRBJ2-5, the CDR3 gives the full variable domain: KAGVTQTPRYLIKTRGQQVTLSCSPISGHRSVSWYQQTPGQGLQFLFEYFSETQRNKGNFPGRFSGRQFSNSRSEMNVSTLELGDSALYLCASSTQGAETQYFGPGTRLLVL.

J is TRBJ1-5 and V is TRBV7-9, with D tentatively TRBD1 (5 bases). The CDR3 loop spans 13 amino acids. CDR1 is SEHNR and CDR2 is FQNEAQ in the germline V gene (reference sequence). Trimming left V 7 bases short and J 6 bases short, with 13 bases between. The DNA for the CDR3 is TGTGCCAGCACTGGAGTCGGGGGTCAGCCCCAGCATTTT. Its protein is CASTGVGGQPQHF.

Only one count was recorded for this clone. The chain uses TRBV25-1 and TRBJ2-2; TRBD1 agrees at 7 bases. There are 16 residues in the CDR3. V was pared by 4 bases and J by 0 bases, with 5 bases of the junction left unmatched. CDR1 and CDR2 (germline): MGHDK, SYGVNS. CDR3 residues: CASSAMGQPNTGELFF. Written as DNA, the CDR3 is TGTGCCAGCAGTGCGATGGGACAGCCGAACACCGGGGAGCTGTTTTTT.

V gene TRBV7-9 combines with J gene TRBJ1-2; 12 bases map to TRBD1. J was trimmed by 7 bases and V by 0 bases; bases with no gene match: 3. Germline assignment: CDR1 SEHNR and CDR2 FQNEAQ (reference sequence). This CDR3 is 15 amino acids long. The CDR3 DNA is TGTGCCAGCAGCTTAGCATGGGACAGGGGGCTTGGCTACACCTTC. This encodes CASSLAWDRGLGYTF.

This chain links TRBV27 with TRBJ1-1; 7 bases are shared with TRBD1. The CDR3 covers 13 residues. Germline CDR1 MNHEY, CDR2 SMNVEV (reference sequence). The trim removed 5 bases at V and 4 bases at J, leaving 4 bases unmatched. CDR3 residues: CASSKGQLTEAFF. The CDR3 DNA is TGTGCCAGCAGTAAGGGACAGCTCACTGAAGCTTTCTTT.

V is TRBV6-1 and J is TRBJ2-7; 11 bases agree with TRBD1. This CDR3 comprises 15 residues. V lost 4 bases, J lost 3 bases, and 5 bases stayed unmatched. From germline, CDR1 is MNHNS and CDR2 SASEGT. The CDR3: CASSAVGTGGYEQYF. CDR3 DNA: TGTGCCAGCAGTGCTGTCGGGACAGGGGGCTACGAGCAGTACTTC.

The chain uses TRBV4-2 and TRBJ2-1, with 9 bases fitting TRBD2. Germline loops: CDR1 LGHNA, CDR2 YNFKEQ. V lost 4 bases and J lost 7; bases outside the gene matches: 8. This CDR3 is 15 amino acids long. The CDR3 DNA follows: TGTGCCAGCAGCCCCCCCCGGGCGGGAGGGAATGAGCAGTTCTTC. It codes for CASSPPRAGGNEQFF.

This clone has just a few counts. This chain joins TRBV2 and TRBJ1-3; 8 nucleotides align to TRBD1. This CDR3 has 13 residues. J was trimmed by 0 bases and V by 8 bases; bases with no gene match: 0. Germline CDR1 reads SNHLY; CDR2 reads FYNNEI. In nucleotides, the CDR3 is TGTGCCAGCCAGGGGGCCTCTGGAAACACCATATATTTT. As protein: CASQGASGNTIYF. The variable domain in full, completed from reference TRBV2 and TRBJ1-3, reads EPEVTQTPSHQVTQMGQEVILRCVPISNHLYFYWYRQILGQKVEFLVSFYNNEISEKSEIFDDQFSVERPDGSNFTLKIRSTKLEDSAMYFCASQGASGNTIYFGEGSWLTVV.

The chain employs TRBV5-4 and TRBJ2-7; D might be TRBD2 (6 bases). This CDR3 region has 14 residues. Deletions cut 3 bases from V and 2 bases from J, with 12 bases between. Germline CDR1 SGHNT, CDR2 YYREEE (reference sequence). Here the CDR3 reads CASSSRGRPYEQYF. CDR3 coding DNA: TGTGCCAGCAGCTCCCGGGGGAGGCCCTACGAGCAGTACTTC.

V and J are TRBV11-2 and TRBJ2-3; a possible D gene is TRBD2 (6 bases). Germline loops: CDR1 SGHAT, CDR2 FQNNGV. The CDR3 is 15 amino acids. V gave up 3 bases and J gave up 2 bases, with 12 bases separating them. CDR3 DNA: TGTGCCAGCAGCTTTAGCGGATACTCCACAGATACGCAGTATTTT. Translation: CASSFSGYSTDTQYF.

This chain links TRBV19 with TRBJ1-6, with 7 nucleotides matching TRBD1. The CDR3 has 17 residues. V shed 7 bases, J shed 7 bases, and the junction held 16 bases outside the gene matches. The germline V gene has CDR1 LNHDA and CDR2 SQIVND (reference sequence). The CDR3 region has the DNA TGTGCCAGTAACCAACCTCGACAGGGATCGGGAAATTCACCCCTCCACTTT. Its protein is CASNQPRQGSGNSPLHF.

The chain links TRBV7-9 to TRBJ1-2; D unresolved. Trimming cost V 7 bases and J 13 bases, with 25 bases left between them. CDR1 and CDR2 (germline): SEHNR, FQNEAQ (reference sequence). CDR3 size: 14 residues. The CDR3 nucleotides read TGTGCCAGCACCCGAGAGGGAACGGCCCCATCTTCCACCTTC. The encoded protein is CASTREGTAPSSTF.

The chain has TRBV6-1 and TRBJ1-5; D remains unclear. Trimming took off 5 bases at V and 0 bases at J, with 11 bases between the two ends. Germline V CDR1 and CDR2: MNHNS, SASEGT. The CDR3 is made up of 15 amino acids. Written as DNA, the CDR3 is TGTGCCAGCAGTTCCCACGGGGATAGCAATCAGCCCCAGCATTTT. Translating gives CASSSHGDSNQPQHF.

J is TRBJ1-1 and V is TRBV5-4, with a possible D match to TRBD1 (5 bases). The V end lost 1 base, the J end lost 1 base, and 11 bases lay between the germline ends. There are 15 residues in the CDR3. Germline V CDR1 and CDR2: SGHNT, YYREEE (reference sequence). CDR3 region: CASSLRSQGNTEAFF. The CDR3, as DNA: TGTGCCAGCAGCTTGAGGAGCCAGGGGAACACTGAAGCTTTCTTT. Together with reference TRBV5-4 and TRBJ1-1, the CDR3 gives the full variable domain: ETGVTQSPTHLIKTRGQQVTLRCSSQSGHNTVSWYQQALGQGPQFIFQYYREEENGRGNFPPRFSGLQFPNYSSELNVNALELDDSALYLCASSLRSQGNTEAFFGQGTRLTVV.

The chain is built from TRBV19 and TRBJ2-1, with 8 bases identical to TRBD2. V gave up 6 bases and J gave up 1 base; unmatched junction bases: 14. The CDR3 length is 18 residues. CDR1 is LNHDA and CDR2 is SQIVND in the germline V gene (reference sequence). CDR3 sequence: CASSHEAVAGGSYNEQFF. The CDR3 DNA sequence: TGTGCCAGTAGCCATGAGGCGGTGGCGGGAGGATCCTACAATGAGCAGTTCTTC. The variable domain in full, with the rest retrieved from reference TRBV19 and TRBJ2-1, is DGGITQSPKYLFRKEGQNVTLSCEQNLNHDAMYWYRQDPGQGLRLIYYSQIVNDFQKGDIAEGYSVSREKKESFPLTVTSAQKNPTAFYLCASSHEAVAGGSYNEQFFGPGTRLTVL.

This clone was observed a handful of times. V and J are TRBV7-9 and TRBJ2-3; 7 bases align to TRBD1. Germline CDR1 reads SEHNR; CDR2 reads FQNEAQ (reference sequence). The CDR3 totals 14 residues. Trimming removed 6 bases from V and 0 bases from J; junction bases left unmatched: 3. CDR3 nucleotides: TGTGCCAGCAGGCCGGACAGGAGCACAGATACGCAGTATTTT. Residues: CASRPDRSTDTQYF.

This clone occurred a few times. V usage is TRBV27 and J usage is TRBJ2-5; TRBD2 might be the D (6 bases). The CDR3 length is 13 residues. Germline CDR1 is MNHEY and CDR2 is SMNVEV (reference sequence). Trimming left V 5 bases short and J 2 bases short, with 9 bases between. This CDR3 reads CASSRREQETQYF. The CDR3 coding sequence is TGTGCCAGCAGTCGGCGGGAACAAGAGACCCAGTACTTC.